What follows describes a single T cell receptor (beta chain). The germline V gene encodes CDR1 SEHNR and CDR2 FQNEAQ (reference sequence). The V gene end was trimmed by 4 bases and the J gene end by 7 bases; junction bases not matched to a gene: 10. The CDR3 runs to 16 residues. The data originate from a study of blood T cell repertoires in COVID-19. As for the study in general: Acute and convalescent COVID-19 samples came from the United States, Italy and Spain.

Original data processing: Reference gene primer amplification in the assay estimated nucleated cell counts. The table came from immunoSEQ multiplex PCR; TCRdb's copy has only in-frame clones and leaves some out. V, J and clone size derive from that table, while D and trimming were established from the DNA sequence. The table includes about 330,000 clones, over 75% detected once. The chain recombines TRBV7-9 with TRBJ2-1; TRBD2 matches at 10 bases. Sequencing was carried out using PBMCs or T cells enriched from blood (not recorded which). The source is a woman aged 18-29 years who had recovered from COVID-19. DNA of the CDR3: TGTGCCAGCAGCTGGGGAGGAGCGGGAGGGCTTAATGAGCAGTTCTTC. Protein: CASSWGGAGGLNEQFF.